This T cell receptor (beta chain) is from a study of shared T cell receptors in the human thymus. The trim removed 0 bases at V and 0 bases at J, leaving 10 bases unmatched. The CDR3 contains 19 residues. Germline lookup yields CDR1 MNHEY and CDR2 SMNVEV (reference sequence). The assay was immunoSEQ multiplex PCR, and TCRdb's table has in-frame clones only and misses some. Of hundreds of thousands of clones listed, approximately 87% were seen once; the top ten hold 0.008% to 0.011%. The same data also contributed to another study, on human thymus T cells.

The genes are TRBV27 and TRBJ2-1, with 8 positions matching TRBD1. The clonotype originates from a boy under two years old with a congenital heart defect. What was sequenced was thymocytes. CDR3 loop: CASSLSWTGTLSSYNEQFF. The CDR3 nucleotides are TGTGCCAGCAGTTTATCCTGGACAGGGACCCTAAGCTCCTACAATGAGCAGTTCTTC.